These 17 T cell receptor beta chains were all obtained from the same sample, sequenced in a study of T-cell reconstitution after alpha-beta-depleted transplantation in children (dated by TCRdb to the mid-2010s). Receptor amplification or capture employed PCR. This sample was sequenced with an Illumina HiSeq 2500. Molecular barcoding was employed in the preparation of TCR libraries, with unique molecular identifiers being used to normalize TCRbeta repertoire quantification. The raw public reads went through TCRdb reprocessing: fastp at Q25, MiXCR clone calling, in-frame beta chains kept. Records with the same CDR3 protein are collapsed into one entry carrying the most frequent genes and DNA. This sample is represented by hundreds of thousands of distinct CDR3 sequences; roughly 18% of them were singletons. The ten largest make up 3.3% of the sample. The input for sequencing was PBMCs from the stem cell graft donor, taken from the stem cell graft. The receptors stem from a human donor who donated a stem cell graft to a child with acute lymphoblastic leukemia.

The V gene is TRBV6-5, the J gene TRBJ1-2; D gene ambiguous. Trimming cost V 7 bases and J 2 bases, with 8 bases left between them. Germline-derived CDR1 and CDR2 are MNHEY and SVGAGI. The CDR3 sequence is 12 residues long. CDR3 region: CASTKGNYGYTF. The CDR3 nucleotides read TGTGCCAGCACCAAAGGGAACTATGGCTACACCTTC.

This clonotype was detected only a few times. The rearrangement joins TRBV5-1 to TRBJ1-1; 10 nucleotides agree with TRBD1. This CDR3 has 14 amino acids. CDR1 is SGHRS, CDR2 YFSETQ, per germline. J lost 6 bases, V lost 3 bases, and 5 bases had no gene match. CDR3 DNA sequence: TGCGCCAGCAGCTGGGACAGGGGCCGCCCTGAAGCTTTCTTT. It is translated as CASSWDRGRPEAFF.

This chain uses TRBV24-1 with TRBJ2-2; 9 nucleotides align to TRBD1. V gave up 5 bases and J gave up 0 bases; unmatched junction bases: 12. The V gene's germline CDR1 is KGHDR and CDR2 SFDVKD. The CDR3 loop spans 19 amino acids. The CDR3 is CATSVRPGQGYANTGELFF. In DNA form, the CDR3 reads TGTGCCACCAGTGTTCGACCGGGACAGGGTTACGCGAACACCGGGGAGCTGTTTTTT.

This chain links TRBV7-7 with TRBJ2-3; D ambiguous. Germline lookup yields CDR1 SSHAT and CDR2 FNYEAQ (reference sequence). V lost 1 base, J lost 6 bases, and 11 bases lay in between. The CDR3 contains 14 residues. CDR3 coding DNA: TGTGCCAGCAGCTTAGAAACGGGCGTGGATACGCAGTATTTT. This gives the protein CASSLETGVDTQYF.

The V call is TRBV9, the J call TRBJ2-3; 10 positions agree with TRBD1. Unmatched junction bases numbered 14, after V lost 3 bases and J lost 10 bases. This CDR3 comprises 16 residues. In germline, CDR1 is SGDLS, CDR2 YYNGEE. In DNA form, the CDR3 reads TGTGCCAGCAGCGCCAGAGACAGGGGGCCCCATCGTCCGCAGTATTTT. This translates into CASSARDRGPHRPQYF.

The V gene is TRBV6-1, the J gene TRBJ2-1; unclear D gene. This CDR3 contains 14 residues. Deletions cut 5 bases from V and 0 bases from J, with 8 bases between. Germline V gene data show CDR1 as MNHNS and CDR2 as SASEGT. The CDR3 loop reads CASSKKSSYNEQFF. In nucleotides, the CDR3 is TGTGCCAGCAGTAAAAAGAGCTCCTACAATGAGCAGTTCTTC.

This clonotype was seen more than once but under ten times. This chain uses TRBV6-5 with TRBJ1-1; D is uncertain. This CDR3 has 14 amino acids. V lost 4 bases and J 1 base, leaving 10 bases between the germline ends. Germline V lookup: CDR1 MNHEY, CDR2 SVGAGI. CDR3 DNA sequence: TGTGCCAGCAGTTCCCCCCGCTGGAACACTGAAGCTTTCTTT. As protein: CASSSPRWNTEAFF.

The J gene is TRBJ1-4, the V gene TRBV7-8; D is ambiguous. In germline, CDR1 is SGHVS, CDR2 FQNEAQ. Trimming stripped 1 base from V and 4 bases from J, with 16 bases between. The CDR3 is 17 amino acids. The CDR3 reads CASSLGRSPSINEKLFF. Here the CDR3 DNA reads TGTGCCAGCAGCTTAGGGAGGAGCCCTTCTATTAATGAAAAACTGTTTTTT.

This clonotype occurred a few times. The V and J genes are TRBV20-1 and TRBJ2-7; either TRBD1 or TRBD2 may fit D (6 bases each). Trimming pared 0 bases from V and 0 bases from J, leaving 12 bases between. Germline V gene data show CDR1 as DFQATT and CDR2 as SNEGSKA (reference sequence). The CDR3 is 15 amino acids. The CDR3 here is CSAREGGLASYEQYF. For the CDR3, the DNA is TGCAGTGCTAGAGAAGGGGGGCTGGCCTCCTACGAGCAGTACTTC.

The chain couples TRBV20-1 to TRBJ1-1; the D is unclear. The CDR3 length is 15 residues. V lost 0 bases and J 0 bases, leaving 11 bases between the germline ends. Germline CDR1 reads DFQATT; CDR2 reads SNEGSKA (reference sequence). CDR3 region: CSARDLADMNTEAFF. CDR3 in DNA: TGCAGTGCTAGAGATTTGGCGGATATGAACACTGAAGCTTTCTTT.

This clonotype showed up just a few times. The chain links TRBV6-6 to TRBJ2-3; 14 bases align to TRBD2. V was pared by 4 bases and J by 3 bases, with 9 bases of the junction left unmatched. There are 18 residues in the CDR3. Germline V gene sequence: CDR1 MNHNY, CDR2 SVGAGI (reference sequence). The CDR3 nucleotides read TGTGCCAGCAGTTTCTCGGGACTAGCGGGAGTTGGGACAGATACGCAGTATTTT. Amino acids: CASSFSGLAGVGTDTQYF.

The CDR3 bases are TGTGCCAGCAGCCGCCCCGGGAACATTCAGTACTTC. This sequence encodes CASSRPGNIQYF. The rearrangement joins TRBV3-1 to TRBJ2-4, with unresolved D. The CDR3 runs 12 residues. Deletions cut 4 bases from V and 7 bases from J, with 8 bases between. From germline, CDR1 is LGHDT and CDR2 YNNKEL (reference sequence).

This clonotype has a handful of counts. This sequence joins TRBV10-3 and TRBJ2-1; 7 nucleotides agree with TRBD1. The junction had 10 bases not matched to a gene; V was cut back by 4 bases and J by 4 bases. This CDR3 has 16 amino acids. Germline V gene lookup returns CDR1 ENHRY and CDR2 SYGVKD. The CDR3 DNA sequence: TGTGCCATCAGTGTGAATCGACAGGGCGATTACAATGAGCAGTTCTTC. Translation: CAISVNRQGDYNEQFF.

This clonotype was counted many times. The chain carries TRBV5-1 and TRBJ2-5; D might be TRBD1 (6 bases). The germline V gene encodes CDR1 SGHRS and CDR2 YFSETQ. V was shortened by 3 bases and J by 2 bases, with 11 bases between the two germline ends. The CDR3 has 14 amino acids. CDR3: CASSSGQSQETQYF. The DNA for the CDR3 is TGCGCCAGCAGCTCCGGACAGTCACAAGAGACCCAGTACTTC.

CDR3: CASALAGNMFF. CDR3 coding DNA: TGTGCCAGTGCACTAGCGGGAAATATGTTCTTC. The chain has TRBV7-9 and TRBJ2-1, with 10 bases identical to TRBD2. Germline V CDR1 and CDR2: SEHNR, FQNEAQ (reference sequence). The CDR3 is 11 amino acids. J gave up 15 bases and V 9 bases, and 8 bases lay outside the gene matches.

The chain employs TRBV19 and TRBJ2-1, with D perhaps TRBD1 (5 bases). The germline V gene encodes CDR1 LNHDA and CDR2 SQIVND (reference sequence). The CDR3 length is 12 residues. Trimming took 8 bases from V and 3 from J, leaving 8 bases between them. CDR3 in amino acids: CASRRGYNEQFF. The CDR3 coding sequence is TGTGCCAGTCGAAGGGGCTACAATGAGCAGTTCTTC.

DNA of the CDR3: TGTGCCAGCAGCTTATGGGACAGAGATCAGCCCCAGCATTTT. Its protein is CASSLWDRDQPQHF. The V gene is TRBV11-2, the J gene TRBJ1-5; 7 nucleotides line up with TRBD1. Looked up from germline, CDR1 is SGHAT and CDR2 is FQNNGV. The J segment lost 5 bases and the V segment lost 2 bases, leaving 3 bases of the junction unmatched. The CDR3 has 14 amino acids.